This T cell receptor beta chain is from a study of blood T cell repertoires in COVID-19. Study background: T cells, B-cell-depleted T cells, or PBMCs supplied cDNA or gDNA.

This CDR3 is built from 16 residues. Per the germline V gene, CDR1 is MNHEY and CDR2 is SVGEGT. V lost 5 bases, J lost 6 bases, and 15 bases stayed unmatched. Study processing details: Estimation of nucleated cell counts was performed using reference gene primer amplification. The assay was immunoSEQ multiplex PCR, and TCRdb's table has in-frame clones only and misses some. That table supplies the V and J calls and clone size; D and trimming were determined from the DNA. In the table there are approximately 82,000 clones, 85% to 95% of which are singletons. This sequence originates from a woman aged 55-70 years with active COVID-19. The chain is built from TRBV6-2 or TRBV6-3 and TRBJ2-5, with 7 nucleotides matching TRBD2. Sequenced input: peripheral blood. The DNA of the CDR3 is TGTGCCAGCAGTGACCCAGCGGGGTCAGCTTGGAAGACCCAGTACTTC. This translates into CASSDPAGSAWKTQYF.